These 20 T cell receptor beta chains were sequenced from one sample in a study of OX40 agonist ivuxolimab in advanced cancers. Data came from immunoSEQ multiplex PCR; TCRdb stores just in-frame clones and leaves some out. The sample gives just over 60,000 clones, 91% of which show up once; about 13% is in the top ten. The material sequenced was CD4+ or CD8+ T cells sorted from blood, taken in a trial of the OX40 agonist ivuxolimab. These TCRs come from an adult with an advanced solid tumor such as melanoma, head and neck, liver or kidney cancer.

This chain uses TRBV4-3 with TRBJ2-7; D is tentatively TRBD1 or TRBD2 (5 bases each). Germline-derived CDR1 and CDR2 are LGHNA and YSLEER. Trimming pared 1 base from V and 3 bases from J, leaving 10 bases between. CDR3 size: 14 residues. CDR3 sequence: CASSQARDGYEQYF. The CDR3 nucleotides are TGCGCCAGCAGCCAAGCCCGGGACGGCTACGAGCAGTACTTC.

This chain links TRBV6-6 with TRBJ2-7, with D perhaps matching TRBD2 (7 bases). The ends were cut back, 8 bases at V and 0 bases at J, with 17 bases in the middle. This CDR3 region has 15 residues. Germline V CDR1 and CDR2: MNHNY, SVGAGI (reference sequence). The CDR3 DNA is TGTGCCAGCGGGGGGCTAGCGGAGAACTCCTACGAGCAGTACTTC. Protein sequence: CASGGLAENSYEQYF.

V gene TRBV6-4 combines with J gene TRBJ2-1; 9 positions agree with TRBD2. This CDR3 contains 15 residues. V was pared by 6 bases and J by 6 bases, with 9 bases of the junction left unmatched. Germline values: CDR1 MRHNA, CDR2 SNTAGT. This CDR3 is CASSPGLSGSNEQFF. In DNA form, the CDR3 reads TGTGCCAGCAGCCCAGGCCTTAGCGGGAGCAATGAGCAGTTCTTC.

The chain joins TRBV9 to TRBJ2-7, with D uncertain. There are 12 residues in the CDR3. V was shortened by 3 bases and J by 3 bases, with 7 bases between the two germline ends. Germline V gives CDR1 SGDLS, CDR2 YYNGEE. CDR3: CASSAEGYEQYF. The CDR3 coding sequence is TGTGCCAGCAGCGCCGAAGGCTACGAGCAGTACTTC.

V is TRBV5-1 and J is TRBJ2-2, with a weak D call TRBD1 (5 bases). Per germline, CDR1 SGHRS and CDR2 YFSETQ. V was trimmed by 4 bases and J by 5 bases, leaving 12 bases between them. The CDR3 covers 14 residues. The CDR3 nucleotides read TGCGCCAGCAGCGGGGCGGTTAGTACCGGGGAGCTGTTTTTT. This codes for CASSGAVSTGELFF.

The chain couples TRBV4-2 to TRBJ2-7, with D uncertain. The CDR3 consists of 13 residues. Germline V gene sequence: CDR1 LGHNA, CDR2 YNFKEQ. V lost 6 bases, J lost 3 bases, and 12 bases lay in between. CDR3 in amino acids: CASSPGGFYEQYF. CDR3 nucleotide sequence: TGTGCCAGCAGTCCGGGTGGTTTCTACGAGCAGTACTTC.

The V gene is TRBV28, the J gene TRBJ2-7; D possibly corresponds to TRBD2 (5 bases). CDR1 and CDR2 (germline): MDHEN, SYDVKM. The CDR3 consists of 11 residues. V lost 6 bases and J lost 4, with 7 bases in between. CDR3 DNA sequence: TGTGCCAGCAGACGGGAATACGAGCAGTACTTC. It codes for CASRREYEQYF.

The chain links TRBV7-8 to TRBJ2-7; D not resolved. The CDR3 is made up of 12 amino acids. Trimming left V 5 bases short and J 5 bases short, with 10 bases between. Germline lookup yields CDR1 SGHVS and CDR2 FQNEAQ. The CDR3 coding sequence is TGTGCCAGCAGCACCCTCATCCACGAGCAGTACTTC. It yields the protein CASSTLIHEQYF. Full variable domain (rest looked up from reference TRBV7-8 and TRBJ2-7): GAGVSQSPRYKVAKRGQDVALRCDPISGHVSLFWYQQALGQGPEFLTYFQNEAQLDKSGLPSDRFFAERPEGSVSTLKIQRTQQEDSAVYLCASSTLIHEQYFGPGTRLTVT.

CDR3 bases: TGTGCCGCAGGGCCAGGACCTTATGGCTACACCTTC. Translation: CAAGPGPYGYTF. The rearrangement uses TRBV27 and TRBJ1-2, with a tentative D call TRBD1 (5 bases). V was shortened by 11 bases and J by 5 bases, with 15 bases between the two germline ends. This CDR3 has 12 residues. Germline CDR1 MNHEY, CDR2 SMNVEV (reference sequence).

This clone appeared a few times. This chain joins TRBV5-1 and TRBJ1-4, with 12 bases identical to TRBD1. CDR3 length: 14 residues. The germline gives CDR1 SGHRS, CDR2 YFSETQ. V lost 4 bases, J lost 6 bases, and 1 base stayed unmatched. This CDR3 reads CASSGTGGYEKLFF. DNA of the CDR3: TGCGCCAGCAGCGGGACAGGGGGCTATGAAAAACTGTTTTTT.

The chain is built from TRBV6-1 and TRBJ2-7; 11 nucleotides match TRBD2. Germline V gene data show CDR1 as MNHNS and CDR2 as SASEGT. The CDR3 runs to 14 residues. V lost 6 bases, J lost 3 bases, and 4 bases stayed unmatched. The CDR3, as DNA: TGTGCCAGCAGAACTAGCGGGAGCTGCTACGAGCAGTACTTC. This codes for CASRTSGSCYEQYF.

CDR3 DNA sequence: TGTGCCAGCAGCCAGCGGGATTTCGGCGAGCAGTTCTTC. This translates into CASSQRDFGEQFF. The V gene is TRBV11-3, the J gene TRBJ2-1; 7 positions match TRBD2. The CDR3 runs to 13 residues. Trimming took 5 bases from V and 10 from J; bases not matched to a gene: 8. CDR1 and CDR2 (germline): SGHNT, YENEEA.

The J gene is TRBJ2-7, the V gene TRBV28; D unclear. In germline, CDR1 is MDHEN, CDR2 SYDVKM. This CDR3 is built from 13 residues. V was clipped by 5 bases and J by 2 bases, with 10 bases between them. CDR3 nucleotide sequence: TGTGCCAGCAGTCCTACTTTTCCCTACGAGCAGTACTTC. This translates into CASSPTFPYEQYF. Full variable domain (outside the CDR3, taken from reference TRBV28 and TRBJ2-7): DVKVTQSSRYLVKRTGEKVFLECVQDMDHENMFWYRQDPGLGLRLIYFSYDVKMKEKGDIPEGYSVSREKKERFSLILESASTNQTSMYLCASSPTFPYEQYFGPGTRLTVT.

There are a few counts of this clone. The chain uses TRBV10-2 and TRBJ1-2, with a tentative D call TRBD1 (5 bases). CDR1 and CDR2 from the germline V gene are WSHSY and SAAADI. The CDR3 is 17 residues long. The ends were cut back, 3 bases at V and 9 bases at J, with 26 bases in the middle. The CDR3 sequence: CASSDGRVSDAYFSYTF. The CDR3 DNA reads as TGCGCCAGCAGTGACGGCAGGGTGTCCGATGCGTACTTTAGCTACACCTTC.

This rearrangement joins TRBV25-1 to TRBJ2-1, with TRBD2 matching 9 bases. Germline trimming cut 4 bases from V and 8 bases from J; bases unmatched to any gene: 18. CDR3 size: 18 residues. CDR1 and CDR2 (germline): MGHDK, SYGVNS. In nucleotides, the CDR3 is TGTGCCAGCAGTGCAAGAAAACTAGCGGGCCTCGAAGGGCATGAGCAGTTCTTC. Protein: CASSARKLAGLEGHEQFF.

The chain uses TRBV7-6 and TRBJ2-7; no reliable D call. There are 14 residues in the CDR3. Germline loops: CDR1 SGHVS, CDR2 FNYEAQ. V dropped 5 bases and J dropped 5 bases, with 16 bases sitting between them. Here the CDR3 DNA reads TGTGCCAGCAGCCCAGTCTCAGGTCGAAACGAGCAGTACTTC. Protein: CASSPVSGRNEQYF.

In nucleotides, the CDR3 is TGTGCCAGCTCACCATTCTTCGGTTCGGAGCCGGGCGAACTGTTTTTT. Its translation: CASSPFFGSEPGELFF. This sequence joins TRBV18 and TRBJ1-4; D is unresolved. The CDR3 is 16 residues long. Germline V gives CDR1 KGHSH, CDR2 LQKENI. V was cut by 2 bases and J by 12 bases, with 22 bases left in between.

The gene calls are TRBV6-6 and TRBJ2-7; D is perhaps TRBD1 (6 bases). Germline V gives CDR1 MNHNY, CDR2 SVGAGI (reference sequence). CDR3 size: 14 residues. V was clipped by 2 bases and J by 6 bases, with 14 bases between them. Here the CDR3 reads CASSYGGGSAEQYF. CDR3 bases: TGTGCCAGCAGTTACGGGGGCGGATCCGCCGAGCAGTACTTC.

The chain uses TRBV7-9 and TRBJ2-2; D might be TRBD1 or TRBD2, each matching 5 bases. CDR1 and CDR2 (germline): SEHNR, FQNEAQ (reference sequence). V lost 7 bases to trimming and J lost 4 bases, with 19 bases between them. The CDR3 covers 16 residues. CDR3 sequence (DNA): TGTGCCAGCACCCCTTCTGGAGGTGGGGGCACCGGGGAGCTGTTTTTT. Amino acids: CASTPSGGGGTGELFF.

The chain combines TRBV7-3 with TRBJ2-1; D assignment may be TRBD1 or TRBD2 (5 bases each). Germline-derived CDR1 and CDR2 are SGHTA and FQGTGA. This CDR3 contains 12 residues. Trimming shortened V by 1 base and J by 10 bases, and 8 bases separated the two germline ends. CDR3 region: CASSLMGTEQFF. As DNA, the CDR3 is TGTGCCAGCAGCTTAATGGGGACGGAGCAGTTCTTC.